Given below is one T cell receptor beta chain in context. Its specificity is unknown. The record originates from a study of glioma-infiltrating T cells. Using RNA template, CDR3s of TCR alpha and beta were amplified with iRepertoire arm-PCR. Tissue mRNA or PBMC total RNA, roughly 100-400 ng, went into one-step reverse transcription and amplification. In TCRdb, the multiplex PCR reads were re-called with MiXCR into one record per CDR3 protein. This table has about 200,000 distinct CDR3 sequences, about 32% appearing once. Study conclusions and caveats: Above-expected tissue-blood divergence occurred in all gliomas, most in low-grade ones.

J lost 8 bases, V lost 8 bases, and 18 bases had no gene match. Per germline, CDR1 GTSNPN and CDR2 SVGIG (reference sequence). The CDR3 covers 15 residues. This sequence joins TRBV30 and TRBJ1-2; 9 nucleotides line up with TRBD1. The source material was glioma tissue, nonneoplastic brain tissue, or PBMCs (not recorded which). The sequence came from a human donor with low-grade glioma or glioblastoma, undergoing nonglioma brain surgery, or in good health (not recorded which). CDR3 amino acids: CAGAGTGRTRGGYTF. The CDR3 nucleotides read TGTGCCGGCGCCGGGACAGGGAGAACTCGTGGGGGCTACACCTTC.